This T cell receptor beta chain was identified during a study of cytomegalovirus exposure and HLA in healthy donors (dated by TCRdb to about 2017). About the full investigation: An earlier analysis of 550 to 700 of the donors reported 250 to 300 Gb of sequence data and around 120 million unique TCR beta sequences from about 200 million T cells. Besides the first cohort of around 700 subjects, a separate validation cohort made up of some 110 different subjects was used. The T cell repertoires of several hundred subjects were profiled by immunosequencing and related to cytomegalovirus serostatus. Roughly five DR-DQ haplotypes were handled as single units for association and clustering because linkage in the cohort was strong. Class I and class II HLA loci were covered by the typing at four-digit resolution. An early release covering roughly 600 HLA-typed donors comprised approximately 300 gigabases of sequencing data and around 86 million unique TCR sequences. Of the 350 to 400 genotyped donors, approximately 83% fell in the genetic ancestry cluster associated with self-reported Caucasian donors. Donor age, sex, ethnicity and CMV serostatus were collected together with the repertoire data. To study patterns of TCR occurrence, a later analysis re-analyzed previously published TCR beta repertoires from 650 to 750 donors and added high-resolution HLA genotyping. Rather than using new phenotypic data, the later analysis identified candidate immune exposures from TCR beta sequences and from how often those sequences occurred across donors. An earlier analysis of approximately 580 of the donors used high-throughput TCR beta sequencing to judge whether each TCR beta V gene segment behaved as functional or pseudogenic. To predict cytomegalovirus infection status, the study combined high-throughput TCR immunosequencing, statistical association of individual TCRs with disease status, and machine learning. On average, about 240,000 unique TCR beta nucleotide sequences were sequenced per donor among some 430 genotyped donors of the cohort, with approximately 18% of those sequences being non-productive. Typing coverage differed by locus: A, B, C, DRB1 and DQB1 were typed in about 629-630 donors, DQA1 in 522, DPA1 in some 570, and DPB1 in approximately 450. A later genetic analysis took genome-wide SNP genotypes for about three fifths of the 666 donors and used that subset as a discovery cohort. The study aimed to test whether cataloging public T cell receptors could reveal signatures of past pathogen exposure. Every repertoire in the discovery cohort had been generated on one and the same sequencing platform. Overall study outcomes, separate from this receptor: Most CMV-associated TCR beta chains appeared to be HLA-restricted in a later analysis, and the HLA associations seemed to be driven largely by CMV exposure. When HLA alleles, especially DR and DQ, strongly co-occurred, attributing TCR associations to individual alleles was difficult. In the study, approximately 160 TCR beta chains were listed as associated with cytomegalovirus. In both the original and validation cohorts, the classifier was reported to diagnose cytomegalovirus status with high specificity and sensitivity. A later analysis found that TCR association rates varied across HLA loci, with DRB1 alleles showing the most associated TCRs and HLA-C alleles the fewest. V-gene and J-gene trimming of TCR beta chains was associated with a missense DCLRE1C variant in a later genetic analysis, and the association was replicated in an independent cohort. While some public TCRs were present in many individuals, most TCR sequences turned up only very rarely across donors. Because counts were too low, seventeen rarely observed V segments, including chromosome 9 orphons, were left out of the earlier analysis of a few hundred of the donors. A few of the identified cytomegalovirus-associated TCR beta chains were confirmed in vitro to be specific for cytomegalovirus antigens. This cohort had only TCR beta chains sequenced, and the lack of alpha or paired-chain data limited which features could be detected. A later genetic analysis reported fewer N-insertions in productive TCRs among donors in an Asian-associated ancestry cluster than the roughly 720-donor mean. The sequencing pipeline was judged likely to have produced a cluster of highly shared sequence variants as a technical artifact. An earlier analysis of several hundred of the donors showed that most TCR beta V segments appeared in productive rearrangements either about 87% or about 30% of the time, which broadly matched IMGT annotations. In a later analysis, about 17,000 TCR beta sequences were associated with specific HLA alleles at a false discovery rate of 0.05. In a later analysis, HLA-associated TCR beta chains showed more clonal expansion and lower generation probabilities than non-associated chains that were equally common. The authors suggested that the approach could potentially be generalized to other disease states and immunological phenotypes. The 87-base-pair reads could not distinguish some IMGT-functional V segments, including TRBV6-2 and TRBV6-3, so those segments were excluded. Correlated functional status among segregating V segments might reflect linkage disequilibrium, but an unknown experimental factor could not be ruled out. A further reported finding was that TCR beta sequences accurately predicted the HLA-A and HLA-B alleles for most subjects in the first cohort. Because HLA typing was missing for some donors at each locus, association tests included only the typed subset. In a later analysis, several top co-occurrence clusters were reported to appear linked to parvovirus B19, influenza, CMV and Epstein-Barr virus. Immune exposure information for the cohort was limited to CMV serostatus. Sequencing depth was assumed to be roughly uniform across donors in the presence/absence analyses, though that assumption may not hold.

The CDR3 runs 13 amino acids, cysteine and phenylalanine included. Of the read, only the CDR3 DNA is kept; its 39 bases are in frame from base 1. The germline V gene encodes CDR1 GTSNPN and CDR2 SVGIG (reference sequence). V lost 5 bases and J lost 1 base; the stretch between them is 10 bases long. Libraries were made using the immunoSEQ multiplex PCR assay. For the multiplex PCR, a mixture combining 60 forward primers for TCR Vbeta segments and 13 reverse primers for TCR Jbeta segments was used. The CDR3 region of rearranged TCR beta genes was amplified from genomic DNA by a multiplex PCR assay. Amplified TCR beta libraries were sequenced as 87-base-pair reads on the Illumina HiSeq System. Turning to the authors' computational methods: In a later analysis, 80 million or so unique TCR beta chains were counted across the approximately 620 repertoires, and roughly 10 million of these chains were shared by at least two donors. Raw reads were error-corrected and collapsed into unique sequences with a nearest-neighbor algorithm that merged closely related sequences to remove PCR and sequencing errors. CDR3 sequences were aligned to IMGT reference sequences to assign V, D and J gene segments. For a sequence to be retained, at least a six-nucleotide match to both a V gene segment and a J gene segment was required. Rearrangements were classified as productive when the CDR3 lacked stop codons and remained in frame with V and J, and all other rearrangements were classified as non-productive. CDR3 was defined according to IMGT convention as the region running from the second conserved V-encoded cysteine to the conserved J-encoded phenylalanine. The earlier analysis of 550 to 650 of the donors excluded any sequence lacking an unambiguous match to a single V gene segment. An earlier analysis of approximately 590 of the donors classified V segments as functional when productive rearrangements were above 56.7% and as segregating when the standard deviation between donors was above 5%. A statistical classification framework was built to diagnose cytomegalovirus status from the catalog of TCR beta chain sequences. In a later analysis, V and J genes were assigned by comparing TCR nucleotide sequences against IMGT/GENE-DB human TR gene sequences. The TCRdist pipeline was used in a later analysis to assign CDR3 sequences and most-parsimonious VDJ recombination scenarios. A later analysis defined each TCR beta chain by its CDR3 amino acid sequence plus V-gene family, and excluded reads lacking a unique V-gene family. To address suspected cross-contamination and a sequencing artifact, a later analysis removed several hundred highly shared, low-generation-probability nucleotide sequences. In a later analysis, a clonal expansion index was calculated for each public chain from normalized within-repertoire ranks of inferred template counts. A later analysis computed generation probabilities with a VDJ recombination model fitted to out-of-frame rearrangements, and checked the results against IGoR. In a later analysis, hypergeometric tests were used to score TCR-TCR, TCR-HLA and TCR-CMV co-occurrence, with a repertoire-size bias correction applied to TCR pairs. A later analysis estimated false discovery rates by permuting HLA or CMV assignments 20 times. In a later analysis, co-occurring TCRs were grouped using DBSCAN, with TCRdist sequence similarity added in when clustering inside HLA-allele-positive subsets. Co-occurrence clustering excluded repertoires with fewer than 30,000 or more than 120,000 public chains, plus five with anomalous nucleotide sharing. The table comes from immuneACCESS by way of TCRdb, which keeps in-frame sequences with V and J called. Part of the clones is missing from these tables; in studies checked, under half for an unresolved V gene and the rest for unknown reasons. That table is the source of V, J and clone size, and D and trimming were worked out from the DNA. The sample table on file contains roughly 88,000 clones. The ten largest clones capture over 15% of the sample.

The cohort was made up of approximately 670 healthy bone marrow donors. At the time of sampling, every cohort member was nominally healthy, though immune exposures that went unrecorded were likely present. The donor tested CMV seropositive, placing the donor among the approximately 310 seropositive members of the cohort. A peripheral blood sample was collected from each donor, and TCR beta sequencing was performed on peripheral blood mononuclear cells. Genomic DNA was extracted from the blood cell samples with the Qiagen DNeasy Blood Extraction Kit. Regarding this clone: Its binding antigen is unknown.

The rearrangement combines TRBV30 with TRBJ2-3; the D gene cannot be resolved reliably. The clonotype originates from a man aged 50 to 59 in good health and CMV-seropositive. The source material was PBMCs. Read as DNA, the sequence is TGTGCCTGGTGGAACTACGGCACAGATACGCAGTATTTT. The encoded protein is CAWWNYGTDTQYF. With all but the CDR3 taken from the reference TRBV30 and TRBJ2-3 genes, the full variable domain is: SQTIHQWPATLVQPVGSPLSLECTVEGTSNPNLYWYRQAAGRGLQLLFYSVGIGQISSEVPQNLSASRPQDRQFILSSKKLLLSDSGFYLCAWWNYGTDTQYFGPGTRLTVL.